A selection of T cell receptor beta chains follows, all from one sample in a study of radiotherapy plus CTLA-4 blockade in lung cancer. Measured with immunoSEQ multiplex PCR; TCRdb has only the in-frame clones, and not every one. The repertoire holds about 38,000 clones, with over 65% as singletons. Sequenced here: peripheral blood, sampled from a patient treated with radiotherapy plus ipilimumab. The receptors stem from a human donor with non-small cell lung cancer who had stable disease on radiotherapy plus ipilimumab. Both conserved end residues are part of each CDR3. D genes are given only for firm matches. Some rows mark clone size as missing; the rest say once, few, many or name a class of expanded clone.

clone_size | j_call | v_call | d_call | cdr3_nt | cdr3_aa
- | TRBJ2-1 | TRBV30 | - | TGTGCCTGGATCCCAACGGAGTTCTCCTACAATGAGCAGTTCTTC | CAWIPTEFSYNEQFF
- | TRBJ2-6 | TRBV29-1 | - | TGCAGCGCCAGAGCTGGGGCCAACGTCCTGACTTTC | CSARAGANVLTF
few | TRBJ1-1 | TRBV29-1 | TRBD1 | TGCAGCGCAGGGACAGGGGGGATGAACACTGAAGCTTTCTTT | CSAGTGGMNTEAFF
- | TRBJ1-2 | TRBV11-2 | - | TGTGCCAGCAGCTTAGGTCGGGGCTACACCTTC | CASSLGRGYTF
- | TRBJ1-1 | TRBV19 | - | TGTGCCAGTAGAACGGGGGGGATGGGTGAAGCTTTCTTT | CASRTGGMGEAFF
few | TRBJ1-1 | TRBV19 | TRBD1 | TGTGCCAGTACGGAGCAGGGGGACACTGAAGCTTTCTTT | CASTEQGDTEAFF
once | TRBJ2-5 | TRBV4-1 | TRBD2 | TGCGCCAGCAGCCAAGAGCGGGGAGGGTTGGCCCAAGAGACCCAGTACTTC | CASSQERGGLAQETQYF
- | TRBJ1-2 | TRBV25-1 | TRBD1 | TGTGCCAGCAGTGGAACCAACAGGGGTAGCTATGGCTACACCTTC | CASSGTNRGSYGYTF
once | TRBJ1-2 | TRBV6-5 | TRBD1 | TGTGCCAGCAGTGGGGGACAGACCACTAACTATGGCTACACCTTC | CASSGGQTTNYGYTF
few | TRBJ2-4 | TRBV19 | - | TGTGCCAGTAGTATAGAAGGGTCCCCAAACATTCAGTACTTC | CASSIEGSPNIQYF
- | TRBJ1-2 | TRBV7-2 | - | TGTGCCAGCAGGCCACAGGGAAGAATAGATGGCTACACCTTC | CASRPQGRIDGYTF
- | TRBJ1-5 | TRBV28 | - | TGTGCCTCTAGGGGGACCACAGAAAATCAGCCCCAGCATTTT | CASRGTTENQPQHF
- | TRBJ2-6 | TRBV10-3 | TRBD1 | TGTGCCATACCACAGGGGGCGCGGGAAGGGGCCAACGTCCTGACTTTC | CAIPQGAREGANVLTF
- | TRBJ2-5 | TRBV19 | TRBD2 | TGTGCCAGTAGTATAACCGGACTAGCGGGGCCGCTAACAACAGATCAAGAGACCCAGTACTTC | CASSITGLAGPLTTDQETQYF
- | TRBJ1-2 | TRBV5-6 | TRBD1 | TGTGCCAGCAGCTCAACAGGGGACCCCAACGACTATGGCTACACCTTC | CASSSTGDPNDYGYTF
- | TRBJ2-3 | TRBV6-5 | - | TGTGCCAGCAGTTACGTGGGGGGCGGCACAGATACGCAGTATTTT | CASSYVGGGTDTQYF
few | TRBJ1-2 | TRBV4-1 | - | TGCGCCAGCAGCCAGGACCACGGGACCGGTTATGGCTACACCTTC | CASSQDHGTGYGYTF
- | TRBJ1-4 | TRBV30 | - | TGTGCCTGGAGTGTAGGGGAGGTGGATGAAAAACTGTTTTTT | CAWSVGEVDEKLFF
- | TRBJ1-2 | TRBV6-1 | - | TGTGCCAGCAGTGAAAGTCCAGGGACAAACTATGGCTACACCTTC | CASSESPGTNYGYTF
- | TRBJ2-7 | TRBV13 | - | TGTGCCAGCAGCTTCAAGACCCCGGACTCCTACGAGCAGTACTTC | CASSFKTPDSYEQYF
once | TRBJ2-5 | TRBV15 | - | TGTGCCACCACCGGGCCGTCGGAGACCCAGTACTTC | CATTGPSETQYF
- | TRBJ1-1 | TRBV9 | - | TGTGCCAGCAGCTTAAGCTTGGAAACTGAAGCTTTCTTT | CASSLSLETEAFF
few | TRBJ1-5 | TRBV28 | - | TGTGCCAGCAGGTTACAGGTTTATAGCAATCAGCCCCAGCATTTT | CASRLQVYSNQPQHF
- | TRBJ2-5 | TRBV30 | TRBD2 | TGTGCCTGGAACCTAGCGGGGGGTCTAGAGACCCAGTACTTC | CAWNLAGGLETQYF
- | TRBJ1-2 | TRBV5-6 | - | TGTGCCAGCAGCCCTCGGGGGGTTGGCTACACCTTC | CASSPRGVGYTF
- | TRBJ1-5 | TRBV27 | - | TGTGCCAGCAGTTCGACTTTCAATCAGCCCCAGCATTTT | CASSSTFNQPQHF
- | TRBJ1-1 | TRBV9 | TRBD1 | TGTGCCAGCAGCGTAGAGGGGGCCGGGGGGGTGAACACTGAAGCTTTCTTT | CASSVEGAGGVNTEAFF
- | TRBJ2-3 | TRBV9 | TRBD2 | TGTGCCAGCAGCGTTAGCGGGGTTAGCACAGATACGCAGTATTTT | CASSVSGVSTDTQYF
- | TRBJ1-2 | TRBV2 | - | TGTGCCAGCAGTTACAGGGTTTTAAACTATGGCTACACCTTC | CASSYRVLNYGYTF
few | TRBJ1-3 | TRBV15 | - | TGTGCCACCAGCAGAGATCAGGAGTTCTCTGGAAACACCATATATTTT | CATSRDQEFSGNTIYF
- | TRBJ1-1 | TRBV5-1 | TRBD1 | TGCGCCAGCAGCACGAACAGGGGGAACACTGAAGCTTTCTTT | CASSTNRGNTEAFF
- | TRBJ2-3 | TRBV19 | - | TGTGCCAGTACCGGGGACCCTTATAAGGCACAAGATACGCAGTATTTT | CASTGDPYKAQDTQYF
- | TRBJ1-1 | TRBV4-3 | - | TGCGCCAGCAGCCAAGATCCCGGGGCCTTCAACGAAGCTTTCTTT | CASSQDPGAFNEAFF